This TCR beta chain is from a study of vaccination effects on CD4 cells after COVID-19. Overall study: The post-vaccine samples were taken, at the median, 72 days after the second dose. The study, taken as a whole, reports: Convalescent patients in the study were few, and early post-infection timepoints were absent. Clones that were induced by infection or by vaccine showed marked contraction late after vaccination.

This table comes from immunoSEQ multiplex PCR, and its TCRdb copy is limited to in-frame clones, with some not included. The table lists approximately 83,000 clones, roughly 80% of them singletons, with more than 1% in the top ten. In the ViraFEST assay, antigen-specific CD4+ clonotypes were identified by expansion after peptide-pool stimulation. Having been cultured for under twelve days, the cells underwent CD4+ T cell isolation. Either the mRNA-1273 or the BNT162b2 vaccine was given to participants as two doses. On this clone itself: The antigen is not known.

The CDR3 runs 13 residues. The trim removed 6 bases at V and 10 bases at J, leaving 5 bases unmatched. Germline V gives CDR1 SNHLY, CDR2 FYNNEI. The rearrangement joins TRBV2 to TRBJ1-6, with 8 nucleotides matching TRBD1. Sequencing was performed on CD4+ T cells from PBMCs cultured with HCoV-OC43 spike peptides, taken after COVID-19 vaccination. Documented subset: HCoV-OC43 spike overlapping peptide pool stimulation. The receptor was isolated from a human donor who received a COVID-19 vaccine. CDR3 sequence (DNA): TGTGCCAGCAGCGCTGACAGGGGATCACCCCTCCACTTT. This translates into CASSADRGSPLHF.